Listed here are 5 T cell receptor beta chains from one sample, sequenced in a study of cytomegalovirus exposure and HLA in healthy donors. This PCR relied on a set of 60 Vbeta primers and 13 Jbeta primers. Repertoires were generated with immunoSEQ multiplex PCR, while TCRdb's copy carries only in-frame clones and drops some. The data contain nearly 110,000 clones, roughly 82% of them singletons. Sequencing used PBMCs. The receptors were gathered from a man over 45 in good health and CMV-seronegative.

The J gene is TRBJ2-2, the V gene TRBV5-4; the D gene is possibly TRBD2 (5 bases). CDR1 and CDR2 (germline): SGHNT, YYREEE (reference sequence). This CDR3 is 16 amino acids long. The V and J ends lost 0 bases and 1 base respectively, with 10 bases between them. CDR3 coding DNA: TGTGCCAGCAGCTTGGCATTTGCGGGGAACACCGGGGAGCTGTTTTTT. Its translation is CASSLAFAGNTGELFF.

The CDR3 DNA sequence: TGTGCCAGCAGCTTAGGGACAGGGGGCGGTCAGCCCCAGCATTTT. It encodes CASSLGTGGGQPQHF. The rearrangement joins TRBV7-6 to TRBJ1-5; 11 bases line up with TRBD1. The CDR3 extends over 15 amino acids. With V trimmed by 1 base and J by 6 bases, 2 bases remained unmatched. Germline V gives CDR1 SGHVS, CDR2 FNYEAQ.

The chain joins TRBV19 to TRBJ2-1, with 8 bases fitting TRBD2. There are 15 residues in the CDR3. Germline V gene lookup returns CDR1 LNHDA and CDR2 SQIVND (reference sequence). With V trimmed by 4 bases and J by 0 bases, 2 bases remained unmatched. CDR3 sequence (DNA): TGTGCCAGTAGTAACGGGGGGGGCTCCTACAATGAGCAGTTCTTC. Protein: CASSNGGGSYNEQFF.

The chain links TRBV5-1 to TRBJ1-1; TRBD1 might be the D (6 bases). V gave up 3 bases and J gave up 2 bases, with 14 bases separating them. This CDR3 region has 15 residues. Germline loops: CDR1 SGHRS, CDR2 YFSETQ. Here the CDR3 DNA reads TGCGCCAGCAGCTGGGGGCAGGGCGCCAACACTGAAGCTTTCTTT. It translates to CASSWGQGANTEAFF.

The CDR3 loop reads CASRAGRYSNQPQHF. The DNA for the CDR3 is TGTGCCAGCAGGGCGGGGAGGTATAGCAATCAGCCCCAGCATTTT. The J gene is TRBJ1-5, the V gene TRBV6-5; D unresolved. The CDR3 sequence is 15 residues long. Germline loops: CDR1 MNHEY, CDR2 SVGAGI. V lost 6 bases and J lost 0, with 12 bases in between.